This T cell receptor beta chain was observed in a study of T cells after yellow fever vaccination. A single record per CDR3 protein comes from TCRdb applying MiXCR to the 5' RACE reads. The repertoire holds 15,000 to 20,000 distinct CDR3 sequences, with roughly 3.7% as singletons. This clonotype has a count of ten or more. The trim removed 6 bases at V and 2 bases at J, leaving 7 bases unmatched. The germline V gene has CDR1 KGHSH and CDR2 LQKENI. This CDR3 contains 15 residues. Sequencing was performed on PBMCs, either bulk or a sorted T-cell subset (CD4+, CD8+, memory, or dextramer-sorted; not recorded which), taken 15 days after the yellow fever booster vaccination. The TCR sequence derives from a man aged 30-40 years who received the YFV17D yellow fever vaccine. V and J are TRBV18 and TRBJ1-5, with 7 bases lining up with TRBD1. CDR3 in amino acids: CASSGGGGGNQPQHF. The CDR3 DNA reads TGTGCCAGCTCGGGAGGAGGGGGCGGCAATCAGCCCCAGCATTTT.